This T cell receptor beta chain was recovered during a study of human T cells and chemical hapten exposure. On the study more broadly: 2% DPC was applied to 2 cm by 2 cm of upper inner arm skin for sensitization. Patients were mainly female, each with alopecia areata, totalis or universalis.

Sample time point: pre-sensitization, week 0. Treatment here: therapeutic diphenylcyclopropenone sensitization with weekly scalp DPC. Trimming at V came to 5 bases and at J to 8 bases, leaving 11 bases not matched to a gene. The CDR3 extends over 16 amino acids. Per germline, CDR1 SGHVS and CDR2 FNYEAQ. TCRdb used MiXCR to reprocess the RACE reads, holding one entry per CDR3 protein. Here the sample spans fewer than 350,000 distinct CDR3 sequences, roughly 8% being singletons. The specimen comprised whole blood, sampled in connection with sensitization to the hapten diphenylcyclopropenone (DPC). The receptor was derived from a man in his late teens or twenties with alopecia areata. Some clones in this sample may be carry-over from other donors' samples. The V call is TRBV7-6, the J call TRBJ2-1; TRBD2 aligns across 11 bases. The CDR3 loop is CASSPLAGGPFHEQFF. The CDR3 region has the DNA TGTGCCAGCAGCCCCTTAGCGGGGGGGCCGTTCCATGAGCAGTTCTTC. The variable domain in full, with the rest retrieved from reference TRBV7-6 and TRBJ2-1, is GAGVSQSPRYKVTKRGQDVALRCDPISGHVSLYWYRQALGQGPEFLTYFNYEAQQDKSGLPNDRFSAERPEGSISTLTIQRTEQRDSAMYRCASSPLAGGPFHEQFFGPGTRLTVL.